The 2 T cell receptor beta chains presented below share a single source sample, sequenced in a study of blood T cell repertoires in COVID-19. Measured with immunoSEQ multiplex PCR; TCRdb has only the in-frame clones, and not every one. The sample yields roughly 130,000 clones, 80% to 85% seen once. The sequencing sample was made of peripheral blood. All receptors derive from a woman aged 25 to 39 who had recovered from COVID-19.

Concerning this clone: Other DNA variants within this sample encode the same CDR3. This chain links TRBV30 with TRBJ1-5, with D maybe TRBD1 (6 bases). This CDR3 contains 13 residues. V lost 4 bases and J 4 bases, leaving 11 bases between the germline ends. CDR1 and CDR2 (germline): GTSNPN, SVGIG (reference sequence). DNA for the CDR3: TGTGCCTGGACAGACAGGATTAATCAGCCCCAGCATTTT. This sequence encodes CAWTDRINQPQHF.

This chain joins TRBV11-2 and TRBJ2-7; TRBD1 might be the D (6 bases). Germline loops: CDR1 SGHAT, CDR2 FQNNGV. The CDR3 loop spans 15 amino acids. V lost 3 bases and J lost 1, with 13 bases in between. CDR3 DNA: TGTGCCAGCAGCTTTGTATCAGGGGTTTCCTACGAGCAGTACTTC. This encodes CASSFVSGVSYEQYF.